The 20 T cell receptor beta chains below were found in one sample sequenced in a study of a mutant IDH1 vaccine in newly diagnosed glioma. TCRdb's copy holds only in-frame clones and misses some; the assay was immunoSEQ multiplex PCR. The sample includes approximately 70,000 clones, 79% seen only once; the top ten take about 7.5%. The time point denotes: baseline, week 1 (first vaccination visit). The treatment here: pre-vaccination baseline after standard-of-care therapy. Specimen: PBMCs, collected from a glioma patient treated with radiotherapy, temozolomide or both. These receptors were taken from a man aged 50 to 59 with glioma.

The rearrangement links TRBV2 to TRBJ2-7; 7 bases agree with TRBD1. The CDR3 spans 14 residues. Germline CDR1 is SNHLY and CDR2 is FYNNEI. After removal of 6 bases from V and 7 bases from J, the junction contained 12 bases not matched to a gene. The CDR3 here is CASRATGPLSEQYF. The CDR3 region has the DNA TGTGCCAGCAGGGCGACAGGGCCCCTCAGTGAGCAGTACTTC.

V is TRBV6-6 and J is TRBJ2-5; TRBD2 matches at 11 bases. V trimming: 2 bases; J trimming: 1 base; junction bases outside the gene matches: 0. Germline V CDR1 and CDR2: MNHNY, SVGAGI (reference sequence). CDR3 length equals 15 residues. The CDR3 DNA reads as TGTGCCAGCAGTTACGGGACTAGCGGCCAAGAGACCCAGTACTTC. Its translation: CASSYGTSGQETQYF.

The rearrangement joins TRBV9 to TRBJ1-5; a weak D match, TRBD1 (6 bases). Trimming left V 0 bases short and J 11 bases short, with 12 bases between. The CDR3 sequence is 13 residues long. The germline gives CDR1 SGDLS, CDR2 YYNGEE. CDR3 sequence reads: CASSVAGDGAQHF. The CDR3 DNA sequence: TGTGCCAGCAGCGTAGCAGGGGATGGTGCCCAGCATTTT.

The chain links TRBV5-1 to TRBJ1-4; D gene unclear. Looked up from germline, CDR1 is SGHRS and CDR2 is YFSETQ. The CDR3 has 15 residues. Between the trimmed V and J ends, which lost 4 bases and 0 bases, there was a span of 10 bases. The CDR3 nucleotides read TGCGCCAGCAGCCCCGGTGATGCAACTAATGAAAAACTGTTTTTT. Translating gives CASSPGDATNEKLFF.

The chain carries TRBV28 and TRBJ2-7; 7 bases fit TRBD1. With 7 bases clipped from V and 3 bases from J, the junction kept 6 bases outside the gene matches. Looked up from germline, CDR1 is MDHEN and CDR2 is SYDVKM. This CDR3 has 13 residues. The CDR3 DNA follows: TGTGCCAGCACCCCGACAGGGATCTACGAGCAGTACTTC. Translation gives CASTPTGIYEQYF.

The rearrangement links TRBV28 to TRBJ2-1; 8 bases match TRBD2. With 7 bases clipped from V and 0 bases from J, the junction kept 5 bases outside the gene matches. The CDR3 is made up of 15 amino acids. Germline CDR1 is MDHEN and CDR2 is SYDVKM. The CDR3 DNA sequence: TGTGCCAGCAAATTCGGGGGGGGCTCCTACAATGAGCAGTTCTTC. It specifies CASKFGGGSYNEQFF.

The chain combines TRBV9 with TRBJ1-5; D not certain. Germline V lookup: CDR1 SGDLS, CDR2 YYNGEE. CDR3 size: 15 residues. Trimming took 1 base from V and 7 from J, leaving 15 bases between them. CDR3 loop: CASSVRVSHNQPQHF. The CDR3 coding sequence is TGTGCCAGCAGCGTAAGAGTTTCTCACAACCAGCCCCAGCATTTT.

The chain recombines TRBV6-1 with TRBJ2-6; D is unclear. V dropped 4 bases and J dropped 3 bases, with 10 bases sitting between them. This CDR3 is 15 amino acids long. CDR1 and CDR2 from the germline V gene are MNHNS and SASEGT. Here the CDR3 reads CASSVPGSGANVLTF. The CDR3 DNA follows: TGTGCCAGCAGTGTGCCGGGCAGTGGGGCCAACGTCCTGACTTTC.

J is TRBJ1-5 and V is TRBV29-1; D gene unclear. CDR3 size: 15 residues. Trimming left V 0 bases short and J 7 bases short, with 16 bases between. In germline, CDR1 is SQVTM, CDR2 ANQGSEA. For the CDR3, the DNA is TGCAGCGTTGAAGATATTTCCAGGACCCAGCAGCCCCAGCATTTT. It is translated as CSVEDISRTQQPQHF.

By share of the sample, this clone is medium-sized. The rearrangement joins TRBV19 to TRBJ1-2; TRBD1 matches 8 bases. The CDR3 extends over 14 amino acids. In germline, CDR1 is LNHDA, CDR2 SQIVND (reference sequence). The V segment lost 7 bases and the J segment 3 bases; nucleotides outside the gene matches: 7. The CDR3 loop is CASIPGTGHYGYTF. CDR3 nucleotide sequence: TGTGCCAGTATACCCGGGACAGGCCACTATGGCTACACCTTC.

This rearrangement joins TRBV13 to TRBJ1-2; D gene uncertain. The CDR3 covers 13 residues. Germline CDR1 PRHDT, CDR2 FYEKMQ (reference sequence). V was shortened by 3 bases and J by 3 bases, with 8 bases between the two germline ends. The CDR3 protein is CASSLLGYYGYTF. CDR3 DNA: TGTGCCAGCAGCTTGCTAGGTTACTATGGCTACACCTTC.

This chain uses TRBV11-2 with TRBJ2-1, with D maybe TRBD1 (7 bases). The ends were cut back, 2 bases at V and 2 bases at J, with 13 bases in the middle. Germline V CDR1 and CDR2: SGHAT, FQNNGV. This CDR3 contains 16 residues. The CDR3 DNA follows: TGTGCCAGCAGCTTATTCAGGGGGGTAGCCTACAATGAGCAGTTCTTC. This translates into CASSLFRGVAYNEQFF. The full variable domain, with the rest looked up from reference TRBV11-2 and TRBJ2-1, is EAGVAQSPRYKIIEKRQSVAFWCNPISGHATLYWYQQILGQGPKLLIQFQNNGVVDDSQLPKDRFSAERLKGVDSTLKIQPAKLEDSAVYLCASSLFRGVAYNEQFFGPGTRLTVL.

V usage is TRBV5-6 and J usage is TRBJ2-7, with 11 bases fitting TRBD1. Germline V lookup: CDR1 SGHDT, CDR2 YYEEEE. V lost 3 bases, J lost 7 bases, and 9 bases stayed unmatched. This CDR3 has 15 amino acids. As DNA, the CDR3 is TGTGCCAGCAGCTCCCGTGGACAGGGGGCGAGGGAGCAGTACTTC. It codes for CASSSRGQGAREQYF. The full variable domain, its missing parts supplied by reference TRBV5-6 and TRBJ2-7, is DAGVTQSPTHLIKTRGQQVTLRCSPKSGHDTVSWYQQALGQGPQFIFQYYEEEERQRGNFPDRFSGHQFPNYSSELNVNALLLGDSALYLCASSSRGQGAREQYFGPGTRLTVT.

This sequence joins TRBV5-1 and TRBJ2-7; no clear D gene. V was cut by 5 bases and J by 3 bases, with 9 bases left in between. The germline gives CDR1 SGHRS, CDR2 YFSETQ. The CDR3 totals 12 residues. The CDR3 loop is CASSLDIYEQYF. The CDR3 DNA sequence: TGCGCCAGCAGTCTTGACATCTACGAGCAGTACTTC. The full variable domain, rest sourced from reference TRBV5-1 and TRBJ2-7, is KAGVTQTPRYLIKTRGQQVTLSCSPISGHRSVSWYQQTPGQGLQFLFEYFSETQRNKGNFPGRFSGRQFSNSRSEMNVSTLELGDSALYLCASSLDIYEQYFGPGTRLTVT.

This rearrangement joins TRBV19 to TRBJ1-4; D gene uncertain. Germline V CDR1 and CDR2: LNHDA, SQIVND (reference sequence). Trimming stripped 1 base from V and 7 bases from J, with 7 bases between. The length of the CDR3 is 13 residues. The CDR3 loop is CASSIVKGEKLFF. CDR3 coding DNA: TGTGCCAGTAGTATAGTAAAAGGTGAAAAACTGTTTTTT.

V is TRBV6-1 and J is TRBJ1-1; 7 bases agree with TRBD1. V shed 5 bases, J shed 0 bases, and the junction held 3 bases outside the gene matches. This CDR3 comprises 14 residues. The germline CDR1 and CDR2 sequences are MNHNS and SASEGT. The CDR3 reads CASSRTGMNTEAFF. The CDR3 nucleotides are TGTGCCAGCAGTCGGACAGGAATGAACACTGAAGCTTTCTTT.

The CDR3 bases are TGCAGCGCTGCAGGGGCTCGCGGTGGCTACACCTTC. Translation: CSAAGARGGYTF. J is TRBJ1-2 and V is TRBV29-1; possibly TRBD1 for D (6 bases). The CDR3 totals 12 residues. In germline, CDR1 is SQVTM, CDR2 ANQGSEA. Trimming pared 7 bases from V and 7 bases from J, leaving 16 bases between.

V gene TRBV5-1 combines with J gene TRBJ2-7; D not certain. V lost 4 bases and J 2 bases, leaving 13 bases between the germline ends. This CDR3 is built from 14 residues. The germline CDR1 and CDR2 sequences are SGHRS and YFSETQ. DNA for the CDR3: TGCGCCAGCAGCAACCTCGGCCGCACCTACGAGCAGTACTTC. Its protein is CASSNLGRTYEQYF.

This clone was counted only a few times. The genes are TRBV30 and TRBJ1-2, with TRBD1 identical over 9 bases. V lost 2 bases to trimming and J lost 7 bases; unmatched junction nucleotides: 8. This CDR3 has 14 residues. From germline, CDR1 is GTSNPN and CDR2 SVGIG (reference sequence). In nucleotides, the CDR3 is TGTGCCTGGAGTCTCCCAACAGGGGGCGGTGGCTACACCTTC. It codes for CAWSLPTGGGGYTF. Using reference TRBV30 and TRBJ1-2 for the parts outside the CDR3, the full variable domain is SQTIHQWPATLVQPVGSPLSLECTVEGTSNPNLYWYRQAAGRGLQLLFYSVGIGQISSEVPQNLSASRPQDRQFILSSKKLLLSDSGFYLCAWSLPTGGGGYTFGSGTRLTVV.

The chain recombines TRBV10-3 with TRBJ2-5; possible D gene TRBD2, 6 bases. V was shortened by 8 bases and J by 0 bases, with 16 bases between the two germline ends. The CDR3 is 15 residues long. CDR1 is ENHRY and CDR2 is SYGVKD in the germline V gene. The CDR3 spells CAISSGTGYQETQYF. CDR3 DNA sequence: TGTGCCATCTCCTCCGGGACTGGGTACCAAGAGACCCAGTACTTC.